Listed here are 8 T cell receptor beta chains from one sample, sequenced in a study of CD8+ T cells in alopecia areata. RNA extraction was followed by reverse transcription into cDNA, which acted as the sequencing template. TCRdb's copy holds only in-frame clones and misses some; the assay was immunoSEQ multiplex PCR. There are 190,000 or so clones in the sample; roughly 53% occur only once, and around 13% lies in the top ten. The treatment here: oral pan-JAK inhibitor, 5-10 mg twice daily. The material was CD8+ T cells sorted from blood, obtained at week 24, from a patient treated with tofacitinib. The receptor set was obtained from a human donor with alopecia areata.

The chain employs TRBV5-6 and TRBJ2-2; weak D call: TRBD2 (6 bases). In germline, CDR1 is SGHDT, CDR2 YYEEEE. There are 16 residues in the CDR3. V lost 0 bases, J lost 2 bases, and 11 bases lay in between. CDR3 in DNA: TGTGCCAGCAGCTTGGCTATGGAGGGAAACACCGGGGAGCTGTTTTTT. Protein: CASSLAMEGNTGELFF.

This chain uses TRBV29-1 with TRBJ1-5; no clear D gene. Germline CDR1 SQVTM, CDR2 ANQGSEA. V lost 4 bases, J lost 5 bases, and 9 bases lay in between. The CDR3 sequence is 12 residues long. The CDR3 DNA follows: TGCAGCGTTGTCTGGCGGGATCAGCCCCAGCATTTT. It is translated as CSVVWRDQPQHF.

V is TRBV6-1 and J is TRBJ2-5; D is ambiguous. V shed 1 base and J shed 1 base, with 13 bases lying between them. This CDR3 is built from 16 residues. CDR1 and CDR2 (germline): MNHNS, SASEGT. CDR3 in amino acids: CASSEVQGVGQETQYF. CDR3 DNA sequence: TGTGCCAGCAGTGAAGTACAAGGTGTGGGCCAAGAGACCCAGTACTTC.

The V call is TRBV6-4, the J call TRBJ2-5; the match to TRBD1 covers 7 bases. CDR3 length equals 13 residues. Per germline, CDR1 MRHNA and CDR2 SNTAGT. J was trimmed by 0 bases and V by 9 bases; bases with no gene match: 4. CDR3 in amino acids: CARETGDQETQYF. The CDR3 DNA is TGTGCCAGAGAAACAGGGGACCAAGAGACCCAGTACTTC.

This clone has more than one count but fewer than ten. Other nucleotide sequences in the sample specify the same CDR3. CDR3 loop: CASSLDTGELFF. The CDR3 nucleotides are TGTGCCAGCAGCCTTGACACCGGGGAGCTGTTTTTT. The rearrangement uses TRBV7-9 and TRBJ2-2; D gene ambiguous. The CDR3 consists of 12 residues. V lost 5 bases, J lost 3 bases, and 4 bases lay in between. Germline CDR1 and CDR2: SEHNR and FQNEAQ (reference sequence).

The chain has TRBV25-1 and TRBJ2-6; 9 bases align to TRBD1. Losses at the gene ends were 5 bases for V and 0 bases for J; bases not matched to a gene: 5. Germline V gene data show CDR1 as MGHDK and CDR2 as SYGVNS. The CDR3 is made up of 17 amino acids. CDR3 region: CASSPQGARSGANVLTF. CDR3 in DNA: TGTGCCAGCAGTCCACAGGGGGCGCGCTCTGGGGCCAACGTCCTGACTTTC. The full variable domain, completed using reference TRBV25-1 and TRBJ2-6, is EADIYQTPRYLVIGTGKKITLECSQTMGHDKMYWYQQDPGMELHLIHYSYGVNSTEKGDLSSESTVSRIRTEHFPLTLESARPSHTSQYLCASSPQGARSGANVLTFGAGSRLTVL.

J is TRBJ2-7 and V is TRBV13; D gene uncertain. V was pared by 4 bases and J by 0 bases, with 16 bases between. This CDR3 is 16 amino acids long. CDR1 PRHDT and CDR2 FYEKMQ come from the germline V gene (reference sequence). This CDR3 is CASSSPTETSSYEQYF. As DNA, the CDR3 is TGTGCCAGCAGCTCCCCTACCGAGACGAGCTCCTACGAGCAGTACTTC.

This clone was seen a single time. V usage is TRBV11-2 and J usage is TRBJ2-3, with D perhaps TRBD1 (6 bases). The CDR3 is made up of 16 amino acids. Trimming left V 5 bases short and J 4 bases short, with 19 bases between. Germline V gene data show CDR1 as SGHAT and CDR2 as FQNNGV. The CDR3 region has the DNA TGTGCCAGCAGCACCCGGGACACCGAAGACTCAGATACGCAGTATTTT. Translated, it gives CASSTRDTEDSDTQYF.